What follows are 3 T cell receptor beta chains derived from one specimen sequenced in a study of cytomegalovirus exposure and HLA in healthy donors. Researchers ran the PCR with 60 Vbeta and 13 Jbeta primers. TCRdb's table, derived via immunoSEQ multiplex PCR, lists solely in-frame clones and lacks some. Among about 94,000 clones, around 66% were seen once, and the ten largest hold 3.9%. The sequenced material came from PBMCs. Receptors were obtained from a man aged 25 to 45 in good health and CMV-seronegative.

The chain employs TRBV9 and TRBJ2-5; a possible D gene is TRBD1 (6 bases). The V and J ends lost 0 bases and 1 base respectively, with 13 bases between them. Germline V gene data show CDR1 as SGDLS and CDR2 as YYNGEE. This CDR3 comprises 16 residues. CDR3 nucleotides: TGTGCCAGCAGCGTAGATGGGGGACAATTCCAAGAGACCCAGTACTTC. Protein sequence: CASSVDGGQFQETQYF.

The chain carries TRBV6-5 and TRBJ2-4; 8 bases fit TRBD1. Germline CDR1 MNHEY, CDR2 SVGAGI. The junction had 10 bases not matched to a gene; V was cut back by 4 bases and J by 5 bases. The CDR3 extends over 16 amino acids. CDR3 in DNA: TGTGCCAGCAGTTGGGTGAAGACAGGGGCCCAAAACATTCAGTACTTC. Translation: CASSWVKTGAQNIQYF.

This clone is a singleton in its sample. The chain couples TRBV5-1 to TRBJ2-7, with 11 positions matching TRBD2. Per the germline V gene, CDR1 is SGHRS and CDR2 is YFSETQ. V shed 4 bases, J shed 2 bases, and the junction held 5 bases outside the gene matches. The CDR3 covers 15 residues. In nucleotides, the CDR3 is TGCGCCAGCAGCGTACTAGCGGGAGCGGCCTACGAGCAGTACTTC. It codes for CASSVLAGAAYEQYF.